Following are 12 T cell receptor beta chains from one sample sequenced in a study of cytomegalovirus exposure and HLA in healthy donors. The PCR used 60 Vbeta and 13 Jbeta primers. Clones were read by immunoSEQ multiplex PCR, and TCRdb kept only the in-frame ones, dropping some. The sample has 120,000 or so clones, 76% seen once. The source material was PBMCs. These receptors came from a man aged 25-45 years in good health and CMV-seropositive.

V gene TRBV7-2 combines with J gene TRBJ1-6; no definite D call. Per germline, CDR1 SGHTA and CDR2 FQGNSA. This CDR3 contains 12 residues. V lost 4 bases and J lost 8, with 6 bases in between. The CDR3 sequence: CASSSNYSPLHF. Written as DNA, the CDR3 is TGTGCCAGCAGCTCCAATTATTCACCCCTCCACTTT.

The J gene is TRBJ2-5, the V gene TRBV6-1, with 14 bases fitting TRBD2. This CDR3 spans 15 amino acids. Germline CDR1 reads MNHNS; CDR2 reads SASEGT. V gave up 5 bases and J gave up 5 bases; unmatched junction bases: 4. CDR3 residues: CASSPTSGRGETQYF. DNA of the CDR3: TGTGCCAGCAGTCCGACTAGCGGGAGGGGGGAGACCCAGTACTTC.

The genes are TRBV11-2 and TRBJ2-7, with a tentative D call TRBD2 (5 bases). This CDR3 comprises 15 residues. The V and J ends lost 1 base and 5 bases respectively, with 15 bases between them. Germline CDR1 SGHAT, CDR2 FQNNGV. The CDR3 loop reads CASSLVRGSINEQYF. The CDR3 DNA is TGTGCCAGCAGCTTAGTCCGGGGATCTATAAACGAGCAGTACTTC.

The chain employs TRBV30 and TRBJ1-1; no clear D. Germline CDR1 GTSNPN, CDR2 SVGIG (reference sequence). The germline V and J ends were trimmed by 0 bases and 0 bases, with 5 bases remaining between them. There are 13 residues in the CDR3. Here the CDR3 reads CAWSVSLNTEAFF. CDR3 coding DNA: TGTGCCTGGAGTGTAAGCTTGAACACTGAAGCTTTCTTT.

The chain recombines TRBV2 with TRBJ2-2; possibly TRBD2 for D (6 bases). The CDR3 extends over 14 amino acids. Deletions cut 4 bases from V and 5 bases from J, with 11 bases between. CDR1 is SNHLY, CDR2 FYNNEI, per germline. The DNA for the CDR3 is TGTGCCAGCAGTGCCGGGGGATGGACCGGGGAGCTGTTTTTT. This sequence encodes CASSAGGWTGELFF.

The CDR3 sequence is CASSPPGGGSYEQYF. The CDR3 DNA reads TGTGCCAGCTCACCACCGGGCGGGGGCTCCTACGAGCAGTACTTC. The J gene is TRBJ2-7, the V gene TRBV18; 7 bases map to TRBD2. This CDR3 region has 15 residues. The trim removed 0 bases at V and 0 bases at J, leaving 2 bases unmatched. Germline V CDR1 and CDR2: KGHSH, LQKENI. The full variable domain, in which reference TRBV18 and TRBJ2-7 provide the parts outside the CDR3, is NAGVMQNPRHLVRRRGQEARLRCSPMKGHSHVYWYRQLPEEGLKFMVYLQKENIIDESGMPKERFSAEFPKEGPSILRIQQVVRGDSAAYFCASSPPGGGSYEQYFGPGTRLTVT.

This chain uses TRBV6-4 with TRBJ1-4, with D possibly TRBD1 on 6 matching bases. Germline V gene lookup returns CDR1 MRHNA and CDR2 SNTAGT. The CDR3 totals 15 residues. V lost 2 bases to trimming and J lost 7 bases, with 14 bases between them. The CDR3 here is CASSDADTGSEKLFF. CDR3 sequence (DNA): TGTGCCAGCAGTGACGCTGACACAGGGAGTGAAAAACTGTTTTTT.

The gene calls are TRBV6-5 and TRBJ1-5; D unclear. Per germline, CDR1 MNHEY and CDR2 SVGAGI. This CDR3 is 14 amino acids long. Trimming shortened V by 6 bases and J by 6 bases, and 15 bases separated the two germline ends. This CDR3 reads CASRRTGGGQPQHF. The CDR3 DNA is TGTGCCAGCAGACGGACGGGAGGAGGTCAGCCCCAGCATTTT.

The rearrangement uses TRBV9 and TRBJ2-3; 11 bases map to TRBD2. CDR1 SGDLS and CDR2 YYNGEE come from the germline V gene. Trimming cost V 3 bases and J 5 bases; bases outside gene matches: 2. The CDR3 has 14 amino acids. DNA of the CDR3: TGTGCCAGCAGCGACCTAGCGGGGGGAGATACGCAGTATTTT. Its translation: CASSDLAGGDTQYF.

The chain has TRBV6-1 and TRBJ1-2; D not resolved. Trimming shortened V by 5 bases and J by 7 bases, and 17 bases separated the two germline ends. Germline V gives CDR1 MNHNS, CDR2 SASEGT. CDR3 length: 14 amino acids. CDR3 protein: CASSSSVGFSGYTF. The CDR3 DNA follows: TGTGCCAGCAGTTCCTCCGTGGGCTTCAGTGGCTACACCTTC.

This clone has a handful of counts. The chain is built from TRBV6-5 and TRBJ1-4; 8 nucleotides align to TRBD1. The length of the CDR3 is 14 residues. Germline loops: CDR1 MNHEY, CDR2 SVGAGI. J was trimmed by 7 bases and V by 0 bases; bases with no gene match: 1. For the CDR3, the DNA is TGTGCCAGCAGTTACTCGACAGGGGCTGAAAAACTGTTTTTT. Translating it yields CASSYSTGAEKLFF.

This sequence joins TRBV14 and TRBJ2-3; 11 bases map to TRBD2. The CDR3 length is 18 residues. The V and J ends lost 1 base and 1 base, in that order; junction bases with no gene match: 7. Germline V gives CDR1 SGHDN, CDR2 FVKESK. The CDR3 sequence: CASSQVTGLAVGTDTQYF. CDR3 nucleotides: TGTGCCAGCAGCCAAGTCACGGGACTAGCGGTGGGCACAGATACGCAGTATTTT.